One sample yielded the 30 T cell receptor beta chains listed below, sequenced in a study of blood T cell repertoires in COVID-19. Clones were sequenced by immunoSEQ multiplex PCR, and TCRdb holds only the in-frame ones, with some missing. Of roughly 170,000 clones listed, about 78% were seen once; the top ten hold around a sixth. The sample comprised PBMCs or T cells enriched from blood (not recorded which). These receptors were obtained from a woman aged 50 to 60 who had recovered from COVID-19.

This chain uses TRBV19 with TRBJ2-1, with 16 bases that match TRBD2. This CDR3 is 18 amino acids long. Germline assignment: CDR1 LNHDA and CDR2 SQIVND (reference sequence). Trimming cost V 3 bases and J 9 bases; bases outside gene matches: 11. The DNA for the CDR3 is TGTGCCAGTAGTATCCACCCGGGACTAGCGGGAGGGCCGGCTGAGCAGTTCTTC. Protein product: CASSIHPGLAGGPAEQFF. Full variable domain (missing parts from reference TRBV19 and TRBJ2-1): DGGITQSPKYLFRKEGQNVTLSCEQNLNHDAMYWYRQDPGQGLRLIYYSQIVNDFQKGDIAEGYSVSREKKESFPLTVTSAQKNPTAFYLCASSIHPGLAGGPAEQFFGPGTRLTVL.

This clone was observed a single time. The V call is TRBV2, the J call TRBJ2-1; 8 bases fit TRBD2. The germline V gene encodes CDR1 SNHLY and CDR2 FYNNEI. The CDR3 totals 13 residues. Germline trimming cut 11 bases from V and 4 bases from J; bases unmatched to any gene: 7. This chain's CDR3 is CAGTAGVYNEQFF. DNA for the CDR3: TGTGCCGGCACAGCGGGAGTGTACAATGAGCAGTTCTTC.

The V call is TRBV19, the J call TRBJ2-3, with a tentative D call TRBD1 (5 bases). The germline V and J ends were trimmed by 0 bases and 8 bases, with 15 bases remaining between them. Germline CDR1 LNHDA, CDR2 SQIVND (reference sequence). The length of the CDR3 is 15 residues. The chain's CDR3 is CASSIDAYRLGTQYF. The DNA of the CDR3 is TGTGCCAGTAGTATAGATGCATACAGGTTAGGTACGCAGTATTTT.

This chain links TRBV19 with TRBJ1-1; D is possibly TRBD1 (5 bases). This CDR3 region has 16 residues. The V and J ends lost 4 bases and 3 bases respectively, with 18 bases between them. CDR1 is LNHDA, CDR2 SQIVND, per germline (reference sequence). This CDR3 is CASSTRYGGTDTEAFF. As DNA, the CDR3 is TGTGCCAGTAGTACCCGTTACGGGGGGACGGACACTGAAGCTTTCTTT.

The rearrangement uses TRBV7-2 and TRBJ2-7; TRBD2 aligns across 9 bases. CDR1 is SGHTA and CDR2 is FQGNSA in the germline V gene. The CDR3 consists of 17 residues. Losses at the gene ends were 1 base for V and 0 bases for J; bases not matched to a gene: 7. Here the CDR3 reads CASSLEGASGVSYEQYF. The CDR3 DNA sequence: TGTGCCAGCAGCTTAGAAGGCGCTAGCGGGGTCTCCTACGAGCAGTACTTC.

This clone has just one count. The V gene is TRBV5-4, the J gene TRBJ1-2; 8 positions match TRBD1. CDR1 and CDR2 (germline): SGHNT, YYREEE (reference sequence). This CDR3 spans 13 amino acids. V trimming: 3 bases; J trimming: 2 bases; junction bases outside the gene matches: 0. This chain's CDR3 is CASSWDRNYGYTF. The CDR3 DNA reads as TGTGCCAGCAGCTGGGACAGGAACTATGGCTACACCTTC.

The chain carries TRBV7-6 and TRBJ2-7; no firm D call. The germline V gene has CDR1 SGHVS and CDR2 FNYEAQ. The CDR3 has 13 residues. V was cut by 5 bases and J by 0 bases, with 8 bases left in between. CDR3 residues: CASSGRSSYEQYF. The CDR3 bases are TGTGCCAGCAGCGGCCGGAGCTCCTACGAGCAGTACTTC.

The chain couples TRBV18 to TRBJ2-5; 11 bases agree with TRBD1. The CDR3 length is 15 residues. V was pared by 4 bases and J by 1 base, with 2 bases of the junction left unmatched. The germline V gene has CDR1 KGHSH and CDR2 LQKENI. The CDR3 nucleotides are TGTGCCAGCTCACGAGGGACAGGGGGCCAAGAGACCCAGTACTTC. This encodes CASSRGTGGQETQYF. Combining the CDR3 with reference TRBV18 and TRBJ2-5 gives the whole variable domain NAGVMQNPRHLVRRRGQEARLRCSPMKGHSHVYWYRQLPEEGLKFMVYLQKENIIDESGMPKERFSAEFPKEGPSILRIQQVVRGDSAAYFCASSRGTGGQETQYFGPGTRLLVL.

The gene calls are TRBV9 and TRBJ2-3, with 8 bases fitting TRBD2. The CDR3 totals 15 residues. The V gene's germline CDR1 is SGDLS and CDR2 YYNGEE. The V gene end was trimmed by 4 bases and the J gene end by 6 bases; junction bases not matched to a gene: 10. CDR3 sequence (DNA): TGTGCCAGCAGCCCTGGGACGGGACTAGGGGATACGCAGTATTTT. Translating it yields CASSPGTGLGDTQYF. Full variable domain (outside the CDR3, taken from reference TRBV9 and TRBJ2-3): DSGVTQTPKHLITATGQRVTLRCSPRSGDLSVYWYQQSLDQGLQFLIQYYNGEERAKGNILERFSAQQFPDLHSELNLSSLELGDSALYFCASSPGTGLGDTQYFGPGTRLTVL.

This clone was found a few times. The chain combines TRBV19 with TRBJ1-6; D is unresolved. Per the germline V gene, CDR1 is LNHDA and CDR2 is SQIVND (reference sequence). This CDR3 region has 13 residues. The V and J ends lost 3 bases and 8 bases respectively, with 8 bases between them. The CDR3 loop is CASSILTDSPLHF. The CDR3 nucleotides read TGTGCCAGTAGTATCCTTACGGATTCACCCCTCCACTTT.

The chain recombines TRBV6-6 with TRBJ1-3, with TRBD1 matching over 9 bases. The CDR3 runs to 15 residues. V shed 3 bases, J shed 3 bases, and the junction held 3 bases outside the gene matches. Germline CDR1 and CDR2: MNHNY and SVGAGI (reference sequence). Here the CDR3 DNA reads TGTGCCAGCAGTTATAGACAGGGGGATGGAAACACCATATATTTT. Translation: CASSYRQGDGNTIYF.

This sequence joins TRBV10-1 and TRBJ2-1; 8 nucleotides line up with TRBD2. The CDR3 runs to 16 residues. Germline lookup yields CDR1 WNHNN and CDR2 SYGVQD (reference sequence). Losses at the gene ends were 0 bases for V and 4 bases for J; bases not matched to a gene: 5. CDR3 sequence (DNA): TGCGCCAGCAGTGAGTCGATAGCGGGAACTTACAATGAGCAGTTCTTC. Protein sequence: CASSESIAGTYNEQFF.

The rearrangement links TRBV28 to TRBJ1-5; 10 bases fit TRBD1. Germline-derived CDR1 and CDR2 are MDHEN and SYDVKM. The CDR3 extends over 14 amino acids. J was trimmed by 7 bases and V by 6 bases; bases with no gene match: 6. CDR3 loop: CASSRDRGRQPQHF. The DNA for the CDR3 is TGTGCCAGCAGCCGGGACAGGGGAAGACAGCCCCAGCATTTT. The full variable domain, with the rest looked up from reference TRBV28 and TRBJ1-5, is DVKVTQSSRYLVKRTGEKVFLECVQDMDHENMFWYRQDPGLGLRLIYFSYDVKMKEKGDIPEGYSVSREKKERFSLILESASTNQTSMYLCASSRDRGRQPQHFGDGTRLSIL.

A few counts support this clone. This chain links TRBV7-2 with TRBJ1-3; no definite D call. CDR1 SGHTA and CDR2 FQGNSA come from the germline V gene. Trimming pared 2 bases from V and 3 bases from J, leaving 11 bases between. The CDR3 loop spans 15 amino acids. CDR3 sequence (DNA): TGTGCCAGCAGCTTAAGAGTTCTACTTGGAAACACCATATATTTT. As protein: CASSLRVLLGNTIYF.

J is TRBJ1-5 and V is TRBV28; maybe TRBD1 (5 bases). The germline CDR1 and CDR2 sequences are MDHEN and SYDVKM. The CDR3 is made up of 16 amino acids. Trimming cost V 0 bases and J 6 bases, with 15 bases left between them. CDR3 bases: TGTGCCAGCAGTTTATGGATAGGGGCTCAAGGTCAGCCCCAGCATTTT. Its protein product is CASSLWIGAQGQPQHF.

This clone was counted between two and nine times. The CDR3, as DNA: TGTGCCAGCAGCTTGACAGCCAACACTGAAGCTTTCTTT. It encodes CASSLTANTEAFF. The chain joins TRBV14 to TRBJ1-1; D might be TRBD1 (5 bases). Germline V CDR1 and CDR2: SGHDN, FVKESK. CDR3 size: 13 residues. Trimming removed 5 bases from V and 2 bases from J, with 9 bases in between.

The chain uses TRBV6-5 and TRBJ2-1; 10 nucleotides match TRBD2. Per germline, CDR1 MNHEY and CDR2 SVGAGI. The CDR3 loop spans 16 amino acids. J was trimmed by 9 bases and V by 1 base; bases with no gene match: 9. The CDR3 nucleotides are TGTGCCAGCAGTTACTATCCGGCTAGCGGGAGTCCTGAGCAGTTCTTC. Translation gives CASSYYPASGSPEQFF.

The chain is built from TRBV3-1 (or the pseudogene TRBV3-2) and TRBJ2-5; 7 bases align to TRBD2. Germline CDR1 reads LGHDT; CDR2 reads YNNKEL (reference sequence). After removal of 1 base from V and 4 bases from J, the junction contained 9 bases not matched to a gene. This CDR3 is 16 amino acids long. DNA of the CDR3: TGTGCCAGCAGCCAAGGGACTAGGGGCGTGGGAGAGACCCAGTACTTC. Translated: CASSQGTRGVGETQYF.

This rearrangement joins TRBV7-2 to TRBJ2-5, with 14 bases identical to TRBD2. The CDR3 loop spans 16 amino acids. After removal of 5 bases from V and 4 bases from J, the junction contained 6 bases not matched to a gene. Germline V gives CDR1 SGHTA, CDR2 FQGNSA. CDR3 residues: CASSPGLAGGRETQYF. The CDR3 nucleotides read TGTGCCAGCAGCCCAGGACTAGCGGGAGGAAGAGAGACCCAGTACTTC.

The CDR3 loop reads CASSPGLAGVEGTQYF. The DNA of the CDR3 is TGTGCCAGCAGCCCGGGACTAGCGGGAGTGGAAGGGACCCAGTACTTC. The chain combines TRBV7-2 with TRBJ2-5; 14 bases are shared with TRBD2. Germline V gene data show CDR1 as SGHTA and CDR2 as FQGNSA. CDR3 length: 16 residues. Trimming took 5 bases from V and 7 from J; bases not matched to a gene: 9.

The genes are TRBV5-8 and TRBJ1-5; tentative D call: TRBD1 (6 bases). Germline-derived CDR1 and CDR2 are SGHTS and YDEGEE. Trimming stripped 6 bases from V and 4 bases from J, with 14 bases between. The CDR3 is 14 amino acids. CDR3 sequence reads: CASNPGTYNQPQHF. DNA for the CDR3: TGTGCCAGCAACCCCGGGACATATAATCAGCCCCAGCATTTT.

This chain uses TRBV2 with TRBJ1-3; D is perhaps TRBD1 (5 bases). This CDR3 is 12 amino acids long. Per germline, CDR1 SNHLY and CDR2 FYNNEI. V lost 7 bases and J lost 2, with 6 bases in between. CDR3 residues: CASTGAGNTIYF. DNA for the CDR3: TGTGCCAGCACGGGGGCTGGAAACACCATATATTTT.

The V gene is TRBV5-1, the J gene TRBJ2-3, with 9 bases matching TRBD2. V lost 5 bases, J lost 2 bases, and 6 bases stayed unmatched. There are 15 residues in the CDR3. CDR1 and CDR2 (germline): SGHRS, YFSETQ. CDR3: CASRAGTSITDTQYF. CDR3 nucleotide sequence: TGCGCCAGCAGGGCCGGGACTAGCATCACAGATACGCAGTATTTT.

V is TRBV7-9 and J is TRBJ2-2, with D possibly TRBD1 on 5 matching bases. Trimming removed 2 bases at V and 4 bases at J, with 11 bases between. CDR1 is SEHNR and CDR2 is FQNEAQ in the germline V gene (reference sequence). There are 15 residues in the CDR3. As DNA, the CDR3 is TGTGCCAGCAGCTTAATTACAGGAACCACCGGGGAGCTGTTTTTT. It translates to CASSLITGTTGELFF.

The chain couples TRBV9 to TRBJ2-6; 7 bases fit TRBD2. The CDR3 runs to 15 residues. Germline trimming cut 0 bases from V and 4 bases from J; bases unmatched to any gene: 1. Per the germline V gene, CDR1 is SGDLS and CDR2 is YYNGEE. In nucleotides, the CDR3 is TGTGCCAGCAGCGTAGGACTAGCCGGGGCCAACGTCCTGACTTTC. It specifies CASSVGLAGANVLTF.

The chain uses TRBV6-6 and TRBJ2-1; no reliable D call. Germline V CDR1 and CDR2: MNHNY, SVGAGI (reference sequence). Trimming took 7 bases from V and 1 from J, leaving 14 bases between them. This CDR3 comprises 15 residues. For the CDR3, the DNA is TGTGCCAGCACCCTCGAGGCTGGATCCTACAATGAGCAGTTCTTC. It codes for CASTLEAGSYNEQFF.

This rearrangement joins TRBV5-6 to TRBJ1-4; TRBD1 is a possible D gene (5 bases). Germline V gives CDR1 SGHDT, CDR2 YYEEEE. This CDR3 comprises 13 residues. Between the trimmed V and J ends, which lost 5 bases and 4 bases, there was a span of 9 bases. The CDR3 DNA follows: TGTGCCAGCAGTCGACAGAGTAATGAAAAACTGTTTTTT. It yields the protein CASSRQSNEKLFF.

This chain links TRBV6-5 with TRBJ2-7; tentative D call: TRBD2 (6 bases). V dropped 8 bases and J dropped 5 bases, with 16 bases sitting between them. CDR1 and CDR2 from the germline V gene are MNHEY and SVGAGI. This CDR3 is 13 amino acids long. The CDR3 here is CASRLTGEDEQYF. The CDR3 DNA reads TGTGCCAGCCGGTTAACGGGAGAAGACGAGCAGTACTTC.

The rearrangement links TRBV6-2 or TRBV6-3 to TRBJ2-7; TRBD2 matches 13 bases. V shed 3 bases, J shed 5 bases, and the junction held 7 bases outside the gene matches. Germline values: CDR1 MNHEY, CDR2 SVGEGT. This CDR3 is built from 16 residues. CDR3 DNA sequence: TGTGCCAGCAGTTATGGACTAGCGGGAGTCCCGGACGAGCAGTACTTC. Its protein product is CASSYGLAGVPDEQYF.

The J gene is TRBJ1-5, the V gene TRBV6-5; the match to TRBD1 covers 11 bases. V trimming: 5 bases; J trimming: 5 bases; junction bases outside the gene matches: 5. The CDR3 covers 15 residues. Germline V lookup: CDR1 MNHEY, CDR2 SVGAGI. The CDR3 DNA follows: TGTGCCAGCAGTAAGGGGACAGGGGGGGATCAGCCCCAGCATTTT. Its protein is CASSKGTGGDQPQHF.